This T cell receptor (beta chain) was obtained from a study of early T cells in non-severe SARS-CoV-2 infection. Overall study: The study sequenced bulk RNA from unsorted whole blood, with chains unpaired.

V gave up 6 bases and J gave up 4 bases; unmatched junction bases: 5. This CDR3 has 15 amino acids. Germline-derived CDR1 and CDR2 are MDHEN and SYDVKM. This clonotype has at least ten counts. MiXCR, run by TCRdb on the 5' RACE reads, gives a single entry per CDR3 protein. The profile shows 42,000 or so distinct CDR3 sequences, under 14% of them singletons. The sequencing input was whole blood. The J gene is TRBJ2-3, the V gene TRBV28, with TRBD2 matching 12 bases. The TCR was taken from an adult who was a healthcare worker with PCR-confirmed SARS-CoV-2 infection or an uninfected control (not recorded which). This chain's CDR3 is CASSTGLAGSDTQYF. The DNA for the CDR3 is TGTGCCAGCAGCACAGGACTAGCGGGATCAGATACGCAGTATTTT.